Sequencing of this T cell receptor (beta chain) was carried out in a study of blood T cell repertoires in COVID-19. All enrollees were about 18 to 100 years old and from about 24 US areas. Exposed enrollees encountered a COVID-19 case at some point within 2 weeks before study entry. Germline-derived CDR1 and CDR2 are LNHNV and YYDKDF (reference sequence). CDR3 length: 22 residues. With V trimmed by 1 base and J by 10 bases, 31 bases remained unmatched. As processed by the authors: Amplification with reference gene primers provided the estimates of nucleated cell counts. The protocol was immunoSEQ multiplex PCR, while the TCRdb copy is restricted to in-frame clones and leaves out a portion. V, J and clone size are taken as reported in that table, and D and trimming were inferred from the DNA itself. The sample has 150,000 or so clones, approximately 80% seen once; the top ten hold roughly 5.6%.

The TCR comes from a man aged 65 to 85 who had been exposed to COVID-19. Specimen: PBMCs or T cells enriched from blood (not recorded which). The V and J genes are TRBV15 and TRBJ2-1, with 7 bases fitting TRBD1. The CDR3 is CATSRVRELRDSNFPRYYEQFF. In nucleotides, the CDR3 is TGTGCCACCAGCAGAGTGAGGGAACTCCGGGACAGTAACTTCCCCCGCTACTACGAGCAGTTCTTC.